A single sample is the source of the 6 T cell receptor beta chains below, sequenced in a study of T cell responses to AZD1222 COVID-19 vaccine. The method was immunoSEQ multiplex PCR; TCRdb's version includes in-frame clones alone and lacks a portion of them. The sample includes 95,000 to 150,000 clones, approximately 92% of them seen just once. The sample in question was peripheral blood, obtained 28 days after the second dose of the MenACWY control vaccine. These receptors originate from an adult who received the MenACWY meningococcal vaccine as a control.

The V and J genes are TRBV29-1 and TRBJ1-1, with D hard to call. Germline CDR1 reads SQVTM; CDR2 reads ANQGSEA. This CDR3 is 14 amino acids long. V dropped 3 bases and J dropped 5 bases, with 16 bases sitting between them. CDR3 sequence (DNA): TGCAGCGTTGATTTGGGCCGGGGTTGGACTGAAGCTTTCTTT. It specifies CSVDLGRGWTEAFF. The full variable domain, with the rest looked up from reference TRBV29-1 and TRBJ1-1, is SAVISQKPSRDICQRGTSLTIQCQVDSQVTMMFWYRQQPGQSLTLIATANQGSEATYESGFVIDKFPISRPNLTFSTLTVSNMSPEDSSIYLCSVDLGRGWTEAFFGQGTRLTVV.

The CDR3 reads CASSRGAGETQYF. The CDR3 bases are TGTGCCAGCAGTAGGGGTGCCGGGGAGACCCAGTACTTC. The V and J genes are TRBV12-3 or TRBV12-4 and TRBJ2-5, with D perhaps matching TRBD1 (5 bases). There are 13 residues in the CDR3. Trimming took off 5 bases at V and 5 bases at J, with 12 bases between the two ends.

This clone was recorded once. The genes are TRBV2 and TRBJ2-2, with no clear D. Germline values: CDR1 SNHLY, CDR2 FYNNEI. V dropped 2 bases and J dropped 0 bases, with 7 bases sitting between them. This CDR3 has 15 amino acids. The CDR3 loop is CASSEQFANTGELFF. The CDR3 nucleotides are TGTGCCAGCAGTGAACAGTTCGCGAACACCGGGGAGCTGTTTTTT.

The rearrangement links TRBV12-3 or TRBV12-4 to TRBJ2-7; 7 nucleotides match TRBD2. The junction had 7 bases not matched to a gene; V was cut back by 3 bases and J by 11 bases. The CDR3 spans 12 residues. The DNA for the CDR3 is TGTGCCAGCAGTTTTGGTGGCACTAGCGAGTACTTC. Amino acids: CASSFGGTSEYF.

The chain links TRBV3-1 (or the pseudogene TRBV3-2) to TRBJ2-3; D is unresolved. The CDR3 covers 12 residues. Germline V gene sequence: CDR1 LGHDT, CDR2 YNNKEL (reference sequence). V lost 0 bases to trimming and J lost 12 bases, with 10 bases between them. The DNA for the CDR3 is TGTGCCAGCAGCCAAGAGGTTTTCCCCCAGTATTTT. Translating it yields CASSQEVFPQYF.

V usage is TRBV10-2 and J usage is TRBJ2-3; the D is unclear. Deletions cut 4 bases from V and 5 bases from J, with 10 bases between. Per the germline V gene, CDR1 is WSHSY and CDR2 is SAAADI. The CDR3 sequence is 13 residues long. The CDR3 spells CASSGIPRDTQYF. CDR3 nucleotide sequence: TGCGCCAGCAGTGGAATACCTAGAGATACGCAGTATTTT.